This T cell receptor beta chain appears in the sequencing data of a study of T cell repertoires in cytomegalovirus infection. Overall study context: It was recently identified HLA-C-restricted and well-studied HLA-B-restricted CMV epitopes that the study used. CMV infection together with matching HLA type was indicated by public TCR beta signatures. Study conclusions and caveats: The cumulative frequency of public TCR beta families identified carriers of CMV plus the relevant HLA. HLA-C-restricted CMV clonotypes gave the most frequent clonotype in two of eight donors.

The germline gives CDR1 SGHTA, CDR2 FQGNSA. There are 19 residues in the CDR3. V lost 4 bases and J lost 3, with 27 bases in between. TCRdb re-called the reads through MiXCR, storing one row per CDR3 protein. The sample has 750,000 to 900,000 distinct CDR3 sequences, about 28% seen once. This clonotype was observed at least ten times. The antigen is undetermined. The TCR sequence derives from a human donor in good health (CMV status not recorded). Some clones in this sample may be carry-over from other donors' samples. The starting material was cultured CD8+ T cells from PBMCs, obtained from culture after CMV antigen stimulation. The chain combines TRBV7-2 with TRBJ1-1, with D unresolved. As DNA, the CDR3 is TGTGCCAGCAGCTCCCCGTATCCTGTGGGCACTGATTCCTACACTGAAGCTTTCTTT. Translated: CASSSPYPVGTDSYTEAFF.